Below are 5 T cell receptor beta chains sequenced from a single sample in a study of blood T cell repertoires in COVID-19. Only in-frame clones appear in the TCRdb table, and some are missing; sequencing was by immunoSEQ multiplex PCR. The sample holds 100,000 to 150,000 clones, more than 60% seen once. Sequenced material: peripheral blood. Receptor source: a woman in her seventies with acute or convalescent COVID-19.

There are a few counts of this clone. V is TRBV2 and J is TRBJ1-5; tentative D call: TRBD1 (6 bases). The CDR3 covers 14 residues. The germline V and J ends were trimmed by 5 bases and 4 bases, with 12 bases remaining between them. The germline CDR1 and CDR2 sequences are SNHLY and FYNNEI. CDR3 nucleotides: TGTGCCAGCAGTCCTGACAGGTCAAATCAGCCCCAGCATTTT. Translation gives CASSPDRSNQPQHF.

This chain connects TRBV19 to TRBJ2-1; possible D gene TRBD1, 5 bases. Between the trimmed V and J ends, which lost 3 bases and 2 bases, there was a span of 11 bases. This CDR3 is 15 amino acids long. From germline, CDR1 is LNHDA and CDR2 SQIVND (reference sequence). Written as DNA, the CDR3 is TGTGCCAGTAGTATGAGAGACAGAGCCTACAATGAGCAGTTCTTC. Protein sequence: CASSMRDRAYNEQFF.

In the case of this clone: This may be a read error, as it is one base from a much larger clone. The chain is built from TRBV6-5 and TRBJ1-1; 7 bases align to TRBD1. In germline, CDR1 is MNHEY, CDR2 SVGAGI. V was clipped by 6 bases and J by 1 base; unmatched bases: 2. CDR3 size: 13 residues. The CDR3 protein is CASRGQPNTEAFF. For the CDR3, the DNA is TGTGCCAGCAGGGGACAGCCGAACACTGAAGCTTTCTTT.

J is TRBJ2-1 and V is TRBV10-3, with 11 bases that match TRBD2. Germline V gene data show CDR1 as ENHRY and CDR2 as SYGVKD. The CDR3 is 16 residues long. Trimming at V came to 3 bases and at J to 5 bases, leaving 6 bases not matched to a gene. The CDR3 reads CAISDPGTSGDNEQFF. CDR3 coding DNA: TGTGCCATCAGTGACCCCGGGACTAGCGGAGACAATGAGCAGTTCTTC.

V usage is TRBV27 and J usage is TRBJ2-7; 9 bases match TRBD2. In germline, CDR1 is MNHEY, CDR2 SMNVEV (reference sequence). This CDR3 comprises 13 residues. Unmatched junction bases numbered 2, after V lost 5 bases and J lost 3 bases. The CDR3 loop reads CASSRGRGYEQYF. CDR3 DNA sequence: TGTGCCAGCAGTCGCGGGAGGGGCTACGAGCAGTACTTC.